The source of this TCR beta chain is a study of shared T cell receptors in the human thymus. The CDR3 has 12 amino acids. Germline CDR1 MRHNA, CDR2 SNTAGT. V was pared by 6 bases and J by 2 bases, with 4 bases between. The protocol was immunoSEQ multiplex PCR, while the TCRdb copy is restricted to in-frame clones and leaves out a portion. The table records a few hundred thousand clones, 85% to 95% of them present only once. The J gene is TRBJ2-2, the V gene TRBV6-4; D is unclear. The sample consisted of thymocytes. This TCR was recovered from a human donor. CDR3 DNA: TGTGCCAGCAGCTCCAACACCGGGGAGCTGTTTTTT. It is translated as CASSSNTGELFF.